This T cell receptor (beta chain) is drawn from a study of early T cells in non-severe SARS-CoV-2 infection. This clonotype was detected a few times. Antigen: not known. TCRdb processed the 5' RACE reads anew with MiXCR; each CDR3 protein has one entry. Of approximately 66,000 distinct CDR3 sequences detected, about 12% appear once; the ten largest clones hold about 5%. Study-level points and caveats: Reliance on VDJdb matching favored anti-spike CD8 responses; private and CD4 specificities were missed.

Deletions cut 3 bases from V and 6 bases from J, with 17 bases between. The CDR3 sequence is 14 residues long. Germline values: CDR1 DFQATT, CDR2 SNEGSKA (reference sequence). The sample taken for sequencing was whole blood. The chain carries TRBV20-1 and TRBJ1-2; D is unresolved. The origin of this receptor is an adult who was a healthcare worker with PCR-confirmed SARS-CoV-2 infection or an uninfected control (not recorded which). The CDR3 sequence is CSAREPGSQNGYTF. The DNA for the CDR3 is TGCAGTGCTAGGGAGCCCGGAAGCCAGAATGGCTACACCTTC.